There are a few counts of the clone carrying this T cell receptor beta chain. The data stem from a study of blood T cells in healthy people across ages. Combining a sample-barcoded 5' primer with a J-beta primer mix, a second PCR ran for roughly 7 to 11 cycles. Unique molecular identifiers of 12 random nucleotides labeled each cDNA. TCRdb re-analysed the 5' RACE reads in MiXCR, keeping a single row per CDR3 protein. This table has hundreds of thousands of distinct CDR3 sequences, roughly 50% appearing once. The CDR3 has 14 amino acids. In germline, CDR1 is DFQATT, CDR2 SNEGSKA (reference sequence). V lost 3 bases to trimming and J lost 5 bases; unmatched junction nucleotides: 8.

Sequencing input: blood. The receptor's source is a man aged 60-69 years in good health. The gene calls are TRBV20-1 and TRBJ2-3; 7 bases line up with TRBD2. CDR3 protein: CSASSRSGGDTQYF. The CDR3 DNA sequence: TGCAGTGCTAGCAGCCGGTCGGGGGGAGATACGCAGTATTTT.